The rows below give T cell receptor beta chains drawn from one sample of a study of blood T cell repertoires in COVID-19. Generated by immunoSEQ multiplex PCR, the TCRdb table keeps only in-frame clones and is missing some. The sample lists about 250,000 clones; over 75% were seen once. Sequenced input: PBMCs or T cells enriched from blood (not recorded which). The receptor set was obtained from a woman between 18 and 29 years old who had recovered from COVID-19. Each CDR3 is given with its conserved first and last residue. D genes are given only for firm matches. Clone sizes are given selectively: once, few, many, or a class where the clone is expanded.

TRBD2,-,TRBV5-1,TRBJ2-1,18,TGCGCCAGCAGCCCCGGGACTAGCGGGGAAATTTGGGACAATGAGCAGTTCTTC,CASSPGTSGEIWDNEQFF
TRBD2,once,TRBV5-1,TRBJ2-2,17,TGCGCCAGCAGCTCCCCCCTCCGGGGGGGGCTCACCGGGGAGCTGTTTTTT,CASSSPLRGGLTGELFF
TRBD1,-,TRBV4-2,TRBJ2-7,15,TGTGCCAGCAGCCTAACAGGGGAAATGGAGTCCGAGCAGTACTTC,CASSLTGEMESEQYF
TRBD1,-,TRBV6-5,TRBJ2-4,15,TGTGCCAGCAGTCAGGGGGCGGTCACCAAAAACATTCAGTACTTC,CASSQGAVTKNIQYF
TRBD2,-,TRBV6-6,TRBJ2-2,17,TGTGCCAGCAGTCCCCCGACTAGCGGGTCTAACACCGGGGAGCTGTTTTTT,CASSPPTSGSNTGELFF
TRBD1,-,TRBV2,TRBJ2-5,14,TGTGCCAGCAGGGACAGGGTTATTACAGAGACCCAGTACTTC,CASRDRVITETQYF
-,-,TRBV6-4,TRBJ2-7,16,TGTGCCAGCAGCGCCCCACTGGGCAAGAGATCCTACGAGCAGTACTTC,CASSAPLGKRSYEQYF
TRBD2,-,TRBV29-1,TRBJ2-3,15,TGCAGCTCGACCTTCGGGACTAGGTCCACAGATACGCAGTATTTT,CSSTFGTRSTDTQYF
-,-,TRBV2,TRBJ2-7,13,TGTGCCAGCAGACAGGACACCTCCTACGAGCAGTACTTC,CASRQDTSYEQYF
-,-,TRBV18,TRBJ2-7,14,TGTGCCAGCTCACCACCGGGAGGGGGCTACGAGCAGTACTTC,CASSPPGGGYEQYF
-,-,TRBV29-1,TRBJ2-2,14,TGCAGCGTTGATGAGGGGGCCGGGGGCGGGGAGCTGTTTTTT,CSVDEGAGGGELFF
-,-,TRBV4-1,TRBJ2-2,15,TGCGCCAGCAGCCAAGAAGGGAGGTTGAGCGGGGAGCTGTTTTTT,CASSQEGRLSGELFF
-,-,TRBV21-1,TRBJ1-1,16,TGTGCCAGCAGCAAAGGTGCCCCCCAACGGGACACTGAAGCTTTCTTT,CASSKGAPQRDTEAFF
TRBD1,-,TRBV5-1,TRBJ1-2,15,TGCGCCAGCAGCCCACGTCCCGGGACAGGGACTGGCTACACCTTC,CASSPRPGTGTGYTF
-,-,TRBV5-4,TRBJ2-3,15,TGTGCCAGCAGCAATAGCGGACGATTCACAGATACGCAGTATTTT,CASSNSGRFTDTQYF
TRBD1,-,TRBV6-1,TRBJ2-5,15,TGTGCCAGCAGTGACCCGGGACAGCTTGAAGAGACCCAGTACTTC,CASSDPGQLEETQYF
-,-,TRBV7-9,TRBJ2-6,15,TGTGCCAGCAGCCGGAGGGACGGGCTGTCCAACGTCCTGACTTTC,CASSRRDGLSNVLTF
TRBD1,-,TRBV28,TRBJ1-2,14,TGTGCCAGCAGTATATCGGGACAGGGGAATGGCTACACCTTC,CASSISGQGNGYTF
-,-,TRBV15,TRBJ1-2,13,TGTGCCACCAGTCTTAGGGAGAACTATGGCTACACCTTC,CATSLRENYGYTF
-,-,TRBV7-9,TRBJ2-3,15,TGTGCCAGCAGCTTAGTGGGCCATTACACAGATACGCAGTATTTT,CASSLVGHYTDTQYF
TRBD1,-,TRBV19,TRBJ2-7,12,TGTGCCAGTAGTATAATCAGGGGGGAGCAGTACTTC,CASSIIRGEQYF
TRBD1,-,TRBV7-6,TRBJ1-3,18,TGTGCCAGCAGCTTAGGACCCCTTACAGGGGCCTCTGGAAACACCATATATTTT,CASSLGPLTGASGNTIYF
-,-,TRBV19,TRBJ2-5,15,TGTGCCAGTATGGCCGGCGGACAGAGATCCGAGACCCAGTACTTC,CASMAGGQRSETQYF
TRBD2,-,TRBV15,TRBJ2-1,17,TGTGCCACCAGCAGCGGGACTAGCGGGGGCGGGTACAATGAGCAGTTCTTC,CATSSGTSGGGYNEQFF
-,-,TRBV9,TRBJ2-1,16,TGTGCCAGCAGCGTAGGAGGGGGTCTGGGTATGGTTGAGCAGTTCTTC,CASSVGGGLGMVEQFF
TRBD1,-,TRBV2,TRBJ1-1,15,TGTGCCAGCAGGACAGGGCGTTACTCGAACTCTGAAGCTTTCTTT,CASRTGRYSNSEAFF
-,-,TRBV15,TRBJ2-1,14,TGTGCCACCAGCACCCGCCTTCTAGGGGATGAGCAGTTCTTC,CATSTRLLGDEQFF
TRBD1,-,TRBV7-2,TRBJ1-4,15,TGTGCCAGCAGCTTGAGGACAGGGGGCGGTGAAAAACTGTTTTTT,CASSLRTGGGEKLFF
-,-,TRBV5-1,TRBJ2-7,14,TGCGCCAGCAGCTTGGGGGGACTCCGTTACGAGCAGTACTTC,CASSLGGLRYEQYF
-,few,TRBV5-1,TRBJ1-6,14,TGCGCCAGCAGACCGGGACACAATAATTCACCCCTCCACTTT,CASRPGHNNSPLHF
TRBD1,-,TRBV28,TRBJ1-5,14,TGTGCCGCACTGCCGGCCGGGACAGATCAGCCCCAGCATTTT,CAALPAGTDQPQHF
-,once,TRBV6-5,TRBJ1-2,13,TGTGCCAGCAGTTTCCGGGGGGAATATGGCTACACCTTC,CASSFRGEYGYTF
TRBD1,-,TRBV24-1,TRBJ2-5,17,TGTGCCACCAGTGACTCGACAGGGGGCGCTGGGGTAGAGACCCAGTACTTC,CATSDSTGGAGVETQYF
TRBD1,few,TRBV2,TRBJ1-6,16,TGTGCCAGCAGTGAACAGGGGGACTCCTATAATTCACCCCTCCACTTT,CASSEQGDSYNSPLHF
TRBD1,-,TRBV29-1,TRBJ2-7,13,TGCAGCGTTGTCCCGGGACAGGGAATGGAGCAGTACTTC,CSVVPGQGMEQYF
-,-,TRBV6-5,TRBJ1-2,13,TGTGCCAGCATTATACAGGGTAACTATGGCTACACCTTC,CASIIQGNYGYTF
TRBD2,-,TRBV2,TRBJ2-5,15,TGTGCCAGCAGGGTCCTAGCGGGGGTCCAAGAGACCCAGTACTTC,CASRVLAGVQETQYF
TRBD1,-,TRBV12-3/TRBV12-4,TRBJ1-1,13,TGTGCCAGCAGATCACAGGGGTTGGTTGAAGCTTTCTTT,CASRSQGLVEAFF
TRBD2,-,TRBV6-6,TRBJ2-2,19,TGTGCCAGCAGTCCCCGGACTAGCGGGGGGGCCAGGAACACCGGGGAGCTGTTTTTT,CASSPRTSGGARNTGELFF
-,-,TRBV19,TRBJ1-1,11,TGTGCCAGTACTACAGGTATCGAAGCTTTCTTT,CASTTGIEAFF
TRBD2,-,TRBV4-2,TRBJ2-2,18,TGTGCCAGCAGCCAAGGCGTACTGGGGGAGGGAATCACCGGGGAGCTGTTTTTT,CASSQGVLGEGITGELFF
-,-,TRBV30,TRBJ1-4,15,TGTGCCTGGAGTGTCGCGACAGGCATTAATGAAAAACTGTTTTTT,CAWSVATGINEKLFF
-,-,TRBV4-1,TRBJ2-3,16,TGCGCCAGCAGCCAAGTCCGGCAGGGAACCACAGATACGCAGTATTTT,CASSQVRQGTTDTQYF
-,-,TRBV4-2,TRBJ1-2,14,TGTGCCAGCAGCGGGCCCCATCTTAACTATGGCTACACCTTC,CASSGPHLNYGYTF
-,-,TRBV5-5,TRBJ1-2,14,TGTGCCAGCGGCAGTGGGACACCTAACTATGGCTACACCTTC,CASGSGTPNYGYTF
TRBD1,-,TRBV14,TRBJ1-5,15,TGTGCCAGCAGCCAAGATCAGGGGGGTACTCAGCCCCAGCATTTT,CASSQDQGGTQPQHF
-,-,TRBV25-1,TRBJ1-1,14,TGTGCCAGCAGTGTCCAGGGGCTGAACACTGAAGCTTTCTTT,CASSVQGLNTEAFF
TRBD1,few,TRBV4-2,TRBJ2-1,17,TGTGCCAGCAGCCAAGTGCTGGGACAGGGCACCTACAATGAGCAGTTCTTC,CASSQVLGQGTYNEQFF
-,few,TRBV7-8,TRBJ2-3,12,TGTGCCAGCAGCTCGACGGAGGATACGCAGTATTTT,CASSSTEDTQYF
TRBD2,-,TRBV5-1,TRBJ2-5,16,TGCGCCAGCAGCTATACCGGGACTAGCTATAGTGAGACCCAGTACTTC,CASSYTGTSYSETQYF
TRBD1,-,TRBV5-1,TRBJ1-2,17,TGCGCCAGCAGCTCAGTCCCTGGACAGGGGGCGGCCTATGGCTACACCTTC,CASSSVPGQGAAYGYTF